Described below is a single T cell receptor beta chain sequence and its context. The antigen remains unidentified. The sample is drawn from a study of T cell responses to AZD1222 COVID-19 vaccine. Regarding the study as a whole: Spike-wide coverage was observed for vaccine-associated CD4 TCRs, with dominant responses at 160-218 and 743-854. Elevations in Spike-specific TCR breadth and depth followed administration of two AZD1222 doses. In a largely white British group with more females than males, clonal diversity was possibly underestimated. Repertoires in all cases were sampled only once the peak T cell response had passed.

This CDR3 is 15 amino acids long. Germline V gives CDR1 SGHRS, CDR2 YFSETQ. Trimming at V came to 4 bases and at J to 4 bases, leaving 3 bases not matched to a gene. Data came from immunoSEQ multiplex PCR; TCRdb stores just in-frame clones and leaves some out. The data contain 110,000 to 150,000 clones, over 75% of them seen just once; the ten biggest clones take up 4.7%. The specimen was peripheral blood, collected on day 0 of AZD1222 vaccination. The chain has TRBV5-1 and TRBJ2-1, with 12 bases aligning to TRBD2. The sequence was collected from an adult in good health. CDR3 residues: CASSTLAGGYNEQFF. CDR3 coding DNA: TGCGCCAGCAGCACACTAGCGGGAGGATACAATGAGCAGTTCTTC.